This section outlines one T cell receptor beta chain sequence together with its context. This sample is drawn from a study of long-term antiretroviral therapy in people with HIV. Germline-derived CDR1 and CDR2 are MDHEN and SYDVKM. The V and J ends lost 3 bases and 4 bases respectively, with 11 bases between them. The CDR3 length is 14 residues. Survey-level immunoSEQ v3.0 assays were run. The table came from immunoSEQ multiplex PCR; TCRdb's copy has only in-frame clones and leaves some out. The sample lists 30,000 or so clones; more than 85% were seen once. V usage is TRBV28 and J usage is TRBJ2-3; D uncertain. This TCR came from a man between 35 and 55 years old with HIV. Specimen: unsorted PBMCs, collected 6.2 years after starting antiretroviral therapy. The CDR3 spells CASSFPLTPDTQYF. CDR3 bases: TGTGCCAGCAGTTTCCCTCTCACCCCAGATACGCAGTATTTT.